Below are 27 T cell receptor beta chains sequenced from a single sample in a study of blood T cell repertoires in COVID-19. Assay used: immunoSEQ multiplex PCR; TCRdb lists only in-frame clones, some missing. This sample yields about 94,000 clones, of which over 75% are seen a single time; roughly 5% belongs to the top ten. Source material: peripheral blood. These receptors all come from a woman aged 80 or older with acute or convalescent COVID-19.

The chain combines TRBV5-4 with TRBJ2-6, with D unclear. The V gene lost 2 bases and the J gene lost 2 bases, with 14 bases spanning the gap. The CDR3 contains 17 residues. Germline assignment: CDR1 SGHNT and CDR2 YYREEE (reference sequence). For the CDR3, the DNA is TGTGCCAGCAGCTTTAAGGTCCCTGGGCCTGGGGCCAACGTCCTGACTTTC. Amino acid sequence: CASSFKVPGPGANVLTF.

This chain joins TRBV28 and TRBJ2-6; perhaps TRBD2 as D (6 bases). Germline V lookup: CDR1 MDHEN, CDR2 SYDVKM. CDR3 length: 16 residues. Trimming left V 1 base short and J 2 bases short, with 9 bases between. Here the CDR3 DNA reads TGTGCCAGCAGTTTATCCGGGGGAACTGGGGCCAACGTCCTGACTTTC. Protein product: CASSLSGGTGANVLTF.

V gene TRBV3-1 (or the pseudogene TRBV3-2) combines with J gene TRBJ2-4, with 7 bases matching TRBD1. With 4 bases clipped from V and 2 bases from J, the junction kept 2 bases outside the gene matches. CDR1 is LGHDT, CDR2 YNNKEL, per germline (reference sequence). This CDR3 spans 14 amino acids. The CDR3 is CASSLQGTKNIQYF. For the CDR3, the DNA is TGTGCCAGCAGCCTACAGGGGACCAAAAACATTCAGTACTTC.

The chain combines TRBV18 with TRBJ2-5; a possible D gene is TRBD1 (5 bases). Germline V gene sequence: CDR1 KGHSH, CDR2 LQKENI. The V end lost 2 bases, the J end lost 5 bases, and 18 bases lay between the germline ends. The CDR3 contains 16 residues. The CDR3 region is CASSPKSGPQGETQYF. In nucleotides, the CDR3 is TGTGCCAGCTCACCAAAATCCGGGCCCCAGGGCGAGACCCAGTACTTC.

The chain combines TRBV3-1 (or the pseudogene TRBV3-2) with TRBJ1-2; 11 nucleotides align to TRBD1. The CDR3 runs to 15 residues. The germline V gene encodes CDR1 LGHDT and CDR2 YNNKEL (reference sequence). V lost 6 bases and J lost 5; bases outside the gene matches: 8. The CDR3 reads CASRPIGQGAYGYTF. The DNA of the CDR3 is TGTGCCAGCAGACCAATTGGACAGGGGGCGTATGGCTACACCTTC.

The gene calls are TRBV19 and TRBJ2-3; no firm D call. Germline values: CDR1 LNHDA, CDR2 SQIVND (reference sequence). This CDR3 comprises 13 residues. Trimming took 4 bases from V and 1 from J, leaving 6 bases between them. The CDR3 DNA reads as TGTGCCAGTAGTAGGGCAGGCACAGATACGCAGTATTTT. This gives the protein CASSRAGTDTQYF.

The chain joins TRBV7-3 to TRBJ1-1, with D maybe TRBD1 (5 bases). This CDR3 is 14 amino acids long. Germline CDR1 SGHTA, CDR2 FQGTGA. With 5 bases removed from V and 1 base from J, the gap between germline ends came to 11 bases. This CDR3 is CASSLGGTNTEAFF. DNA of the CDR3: TGTGCCAGCAGCCTCGGGGGGACGAACACTGAAGCTTTCTTT.

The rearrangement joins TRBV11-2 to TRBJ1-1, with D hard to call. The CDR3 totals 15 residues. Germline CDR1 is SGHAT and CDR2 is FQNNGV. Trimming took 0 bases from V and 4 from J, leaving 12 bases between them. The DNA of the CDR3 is TGTGCCAGCAGCTTAGATCCCTCGGGGTTCACTGAAGCTTTCTTT. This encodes CASSLDPSGFTEAFF.

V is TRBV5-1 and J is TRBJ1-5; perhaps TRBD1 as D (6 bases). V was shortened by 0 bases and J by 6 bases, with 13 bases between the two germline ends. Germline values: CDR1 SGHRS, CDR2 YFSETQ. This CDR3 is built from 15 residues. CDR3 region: CASSLAGIGGQPQHF. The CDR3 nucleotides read TGCGCCAGCAGCTTGGCGGGGATAGGGGGTCAGCCCCAGCATTTT.

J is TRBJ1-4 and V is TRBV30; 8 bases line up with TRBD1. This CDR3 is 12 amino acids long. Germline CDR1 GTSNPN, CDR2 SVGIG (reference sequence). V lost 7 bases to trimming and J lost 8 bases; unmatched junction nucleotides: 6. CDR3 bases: TGTGCCTTCGACAGGGGTGGCGAAAAACTGTTTTTT. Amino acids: CAFDRGGEKLFF.

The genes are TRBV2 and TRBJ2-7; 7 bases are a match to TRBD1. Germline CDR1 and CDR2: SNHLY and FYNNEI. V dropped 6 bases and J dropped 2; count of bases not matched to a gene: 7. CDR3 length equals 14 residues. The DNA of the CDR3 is TGTGCCAGCAGAGAACAGGGGCCCACCTACGAGCAGTACTTC. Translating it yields CASREQGPTYEQYF.

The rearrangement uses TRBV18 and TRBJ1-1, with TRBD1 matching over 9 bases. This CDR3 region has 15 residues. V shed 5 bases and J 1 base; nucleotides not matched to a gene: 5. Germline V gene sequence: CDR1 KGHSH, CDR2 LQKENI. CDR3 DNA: TGTGCCAGCTCAAGCACAGGGGGCAGGAACACTGAAGCTTTCTTT. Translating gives CASSSTGGRNTEAFF.

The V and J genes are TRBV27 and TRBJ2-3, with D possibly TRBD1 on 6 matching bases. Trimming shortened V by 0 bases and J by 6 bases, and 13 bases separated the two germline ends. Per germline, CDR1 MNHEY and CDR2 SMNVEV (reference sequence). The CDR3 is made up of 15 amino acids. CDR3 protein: CASSLSTVQGDTQYF. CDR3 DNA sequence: TGTGCCAGCAGTTTATCAACTGTCCAGGGGGATACGCAGTATTTT.

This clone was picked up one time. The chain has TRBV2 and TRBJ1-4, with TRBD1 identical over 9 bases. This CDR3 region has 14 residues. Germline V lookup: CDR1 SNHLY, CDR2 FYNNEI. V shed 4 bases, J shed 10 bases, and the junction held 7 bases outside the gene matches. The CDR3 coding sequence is TGTGCCAGCAGTGGACAGGGGGTTCTCGGAAAACTGTTTTTT. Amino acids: CASSGQGVLGKLFF.

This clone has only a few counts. The CDR3 sequence is CASSPPLRGKNIQYF. The CDR3 DNA sequence: TGTGCCAGCAGCCCCCCCCTTAGAGGCAAAAACATTCAGTACTTC. This rearrangement joins TRBV3-1 (or the pseudogene TRBV3-2) to TRBJ2-4; D is undetermined. The V end was cut by 4 bases, the J end by 3 bases, with 13 bases between. There are 15 residues in the CDR3. Germline CDR1 reads LGHDT; CDR2 reads YNNKEL (reference sequence).

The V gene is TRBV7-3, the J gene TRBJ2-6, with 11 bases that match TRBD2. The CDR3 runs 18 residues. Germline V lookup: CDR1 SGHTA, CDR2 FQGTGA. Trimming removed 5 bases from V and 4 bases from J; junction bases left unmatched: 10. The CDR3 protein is CASSAVLAGAGGANVLTF. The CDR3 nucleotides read TGTGCCAGCAGCGCCGTACTAGCGGGGGCAGGAGGGGCCAACGTCCTGACTTTC.

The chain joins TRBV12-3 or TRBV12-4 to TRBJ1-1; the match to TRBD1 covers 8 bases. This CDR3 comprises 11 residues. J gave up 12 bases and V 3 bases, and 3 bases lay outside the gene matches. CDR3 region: CASSLQGASFF. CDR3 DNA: TGTGCCAGCAGTTTGCAGGGGGCATCTTTCTTT.

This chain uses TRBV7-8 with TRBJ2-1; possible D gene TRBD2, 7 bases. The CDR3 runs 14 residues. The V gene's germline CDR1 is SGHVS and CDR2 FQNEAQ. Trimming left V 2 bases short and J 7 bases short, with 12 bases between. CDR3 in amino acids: CASSLMGGPNEQFF. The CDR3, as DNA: TGTGCCAGCAGCTTAATGGGGGGGCCTAATGAGCAGTTCTTC. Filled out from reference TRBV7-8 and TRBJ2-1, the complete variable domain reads GAGVSQSPRYKVAKRGQDVALRCDPISGHVSLFWYQQALGQGPEFLTYFQNEAQLDKSGLPSDRFFAERPEGSVSTLKIQRTQQEDSAVYLCASSLMGGPNEQFFGPGTRLTVL.

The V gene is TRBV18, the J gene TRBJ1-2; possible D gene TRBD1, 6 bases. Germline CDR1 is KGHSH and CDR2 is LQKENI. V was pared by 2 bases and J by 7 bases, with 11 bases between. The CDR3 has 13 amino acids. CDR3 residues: CASSPSGAGGYTF. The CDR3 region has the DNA TGTGCCAGCTCACCATCAGGGGCTGGTGGCTACACCTTC.

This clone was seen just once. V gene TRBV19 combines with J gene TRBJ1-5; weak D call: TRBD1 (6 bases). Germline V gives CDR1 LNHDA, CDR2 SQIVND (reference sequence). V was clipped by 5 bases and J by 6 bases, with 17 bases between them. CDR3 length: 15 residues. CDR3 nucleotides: TGTGCCAGTAGTGCGTCAGGGGTTGTCGGTCAGCCCCAGCATTTT. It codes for CASSASGVVGQPQHF.

CDR3 in DNA: TGTGCCAGTAGTATTGGGGGCCTAGCGGGAGGGGAGACCCAGTACTTC. The encoded protein is CASSIGGLAGGETQYF. This chain links TRBV19 with TRBJ2-5; 12 nucleotides line up with TRBD2. V lost 3 bases and J lost 5; bases outside the gene matches: 7. The CDR3 sequence is 16 residues long. Germline assignment: CDR1 LNHDA and CDR2 SQIVND (reference sequence).

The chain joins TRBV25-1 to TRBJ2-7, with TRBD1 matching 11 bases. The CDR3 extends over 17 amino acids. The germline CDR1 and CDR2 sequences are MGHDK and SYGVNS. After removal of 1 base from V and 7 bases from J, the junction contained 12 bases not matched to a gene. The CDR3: CASSELGQGAGREEQYF. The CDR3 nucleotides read TGTGCCAGCAGTGAATTAGGACAGGGGGCGGGGAGAGAGGAGCAGTACTTC.

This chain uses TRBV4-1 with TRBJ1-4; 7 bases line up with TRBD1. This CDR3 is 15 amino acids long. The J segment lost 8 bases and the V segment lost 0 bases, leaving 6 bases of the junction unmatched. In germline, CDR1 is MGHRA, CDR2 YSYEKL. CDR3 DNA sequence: TGCGCCAGCAGCCAAGATTTGAGGGGGCGGGAAAAACTGTTTTTT. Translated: CASSQDLRGREKLFF.

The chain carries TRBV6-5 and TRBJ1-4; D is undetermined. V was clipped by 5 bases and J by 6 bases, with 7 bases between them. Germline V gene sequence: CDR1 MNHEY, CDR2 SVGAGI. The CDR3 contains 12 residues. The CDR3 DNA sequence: TGTGCCAGCAGTCCCCCTGATGAAAAACTGTTTTTT. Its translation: CASSPPDEKLFF.

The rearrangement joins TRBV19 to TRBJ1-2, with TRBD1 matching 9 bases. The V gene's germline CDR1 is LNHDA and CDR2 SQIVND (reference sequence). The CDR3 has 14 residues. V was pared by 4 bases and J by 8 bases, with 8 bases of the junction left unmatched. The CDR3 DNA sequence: TGTGCCAGTAGTAAACAGGGGGCAGTTCCCGGCTACACCTTC. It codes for CASSKQGAVPGYTF. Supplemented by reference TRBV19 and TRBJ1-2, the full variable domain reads DGGITQSPKYLFRKEGQNVTLSCEQNLNHDAMYWYRQDPGQGLRLIYYSQIVNDFQKGDIAEGYSVSREKKESFPLTVTSAQKNPTAFYLCASSKQGAVPGYTFGSGTRLTVV.

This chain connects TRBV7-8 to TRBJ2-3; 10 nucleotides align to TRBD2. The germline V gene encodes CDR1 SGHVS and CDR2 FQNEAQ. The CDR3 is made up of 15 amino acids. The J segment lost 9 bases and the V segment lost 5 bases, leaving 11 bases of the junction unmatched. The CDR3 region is CASSPQAGGRETQYF. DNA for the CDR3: TGTGCCAGCAGCCCCCAAGCGGGGGGGAGGGAAACGCAGTATTTT.

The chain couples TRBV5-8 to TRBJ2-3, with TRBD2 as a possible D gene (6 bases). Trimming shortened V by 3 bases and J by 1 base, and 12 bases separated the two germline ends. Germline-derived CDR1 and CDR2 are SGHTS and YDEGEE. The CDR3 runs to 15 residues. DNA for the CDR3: TGTGCCAGCAGCTCTCGGGGGTTCCGCACAGATACGCAGTATTTT. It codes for CASSSRGFRTDTQYF.